This T cell receptor (beta chain) was captured in a study of T cells in Graves' hyperthyroidism and ophthalmopathy. Study results and limitations: Most thyroid clonotypes expanded above 0.001 appeared in blood too.

V lost 11 bases and J lost 5; bases outside the gene matches: 6. The CDR3 has 13 amino acids. Germline CDR1 is SNHLY and CDR2 is FYNNEI. RNA transcripts yielded amplified TCR beta CDR3 regions. Researchers ran a first-round RT-PCR on the TCR CDR3 using the HTBI primer set. TCRdb recomputed calls from the multiplex PCR reads with MiXCR, one row per CDR3 protein. The repertoire holds around 350,000 distinct CDR3 sequences, about a fifth seen once, with 3.7% in the top ten. An absence of ophthalmopathy progression within 18 months meant stable Graves' hyperthyroidism. This clonotype was observed many times. Its specificity is unknown.

The TCR sequence derives from a woman between 18 and 30 years old with Graves' hyperthyroidism. The rearrangement uses TRBV2 and TRBJ2-2, with 9 nucleotides matching TRBD1. Sequencing was done on a sample of blood. The CDR3 DNA reads TGTGCCCGCAAAGGGACAGGGACCGGGGAGCTGTTTTTT. It is translated as CARKGTGTGELFF.